This T cell receptor (beta chain) was observed in a study of T cells in localized non-small cell lung cancer. Per germline, CDR1 MRHNA and CDR2 SNTAGT. The CDR3 is 14 amino acids. V was clipped by 6 bases and J by 0 bases, with 11 bases between them. As concerns this clone: What it binds is not known.

Libraries were prepared by immunoSEQ multiplex PCR; TCRdb keeps only in-frame clonotypes and omits some of them. The data hold 26,000 or so clones, with 65% to 90% observed a single time. Findings and limits, study-wide: Median detection of top 100 tumor clones in adjacent lung was around 60 clones. Uninvolved adjacent lung, not tumor, had the highest T cell clonality.

The rearrangement uses TRBV6-4 and TRBJ1-1; no clear D gene. The source is a female donor at least 60 years old with stage I lung adenocarcinoma. The sample was peripheral blood, taken before any cancer treatment. The CDR3 nucleotides read TGTGCCAGCAGGAGTGGCAGACTGAACACTGAAGCTTTCTTT. Translation gives CASRSGRLNTEAFF.